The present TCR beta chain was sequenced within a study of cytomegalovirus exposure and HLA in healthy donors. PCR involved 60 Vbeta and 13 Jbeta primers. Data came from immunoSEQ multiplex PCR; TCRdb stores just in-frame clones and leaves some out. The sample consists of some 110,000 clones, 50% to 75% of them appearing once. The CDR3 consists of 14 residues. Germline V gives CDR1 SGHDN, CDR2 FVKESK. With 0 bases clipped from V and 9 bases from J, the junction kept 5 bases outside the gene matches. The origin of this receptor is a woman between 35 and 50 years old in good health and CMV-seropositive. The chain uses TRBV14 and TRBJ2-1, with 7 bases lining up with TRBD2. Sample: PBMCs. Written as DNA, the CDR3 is TGTGCCAGCAGCCAAGAGGGGGGGAGCGTTGAGCAGTTCTTC. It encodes CASSQEGGSVEQFF.